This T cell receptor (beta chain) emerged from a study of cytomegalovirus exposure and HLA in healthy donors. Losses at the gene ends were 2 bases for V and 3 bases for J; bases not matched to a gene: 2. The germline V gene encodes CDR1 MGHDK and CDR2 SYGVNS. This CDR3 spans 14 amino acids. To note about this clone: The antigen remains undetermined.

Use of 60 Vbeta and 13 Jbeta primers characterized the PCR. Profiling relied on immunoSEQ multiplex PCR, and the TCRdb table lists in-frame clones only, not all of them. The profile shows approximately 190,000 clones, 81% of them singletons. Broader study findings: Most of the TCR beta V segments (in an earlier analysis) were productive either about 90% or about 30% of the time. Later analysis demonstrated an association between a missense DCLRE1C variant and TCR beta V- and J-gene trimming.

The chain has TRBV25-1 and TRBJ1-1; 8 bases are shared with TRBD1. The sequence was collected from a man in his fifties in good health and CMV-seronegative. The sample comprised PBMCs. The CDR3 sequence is CASSEGTGHTEAFF. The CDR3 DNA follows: TGTGCCAGCAGTGAAGGGACAGGTCACACTGAAGCTTTCTTT.